The sequence of this T cell receptor beta chain was determined in a study of T-cell reconstitution after alpha-beta-depleted transplantation in children. This clonotype was found many times. A TCRbeta library incorporating unique molecular identifiers was prepared. TCRdb recomputed calls from the PCR reads with MiXCR, one row per CDR3 protein. The table shows 450,000 to 500,000 distinct CDR3 sequences, with roughly an eighth occurring only once. Trimming cost V 2 bases and J 3 bases, with 13 bases left between them. CDR1 and CDR2 from the germline V gene are MNHEY and SVGEGT. CDR3 length: 15 amino acids.

The source was PBMCs from the stem cell graft donor, collected from the stem cell graft. The rearrangement links TRBV6-2 or TRBV6-3 to TRBJ1-1; D perhaps matches TRBD1 (5 bases). This receptor was identified in a human donor who donated a stem cell graft to a child with combined immunodeficiency. The CDR3: CASSYRQGLDTEAFF. The DNA for the CDR3 is TGTGCCAGCAGTTACCGGCAGGGTTTGGACACTGAAGCTTTCTTT.